A single T cell receptor (beta chain) is shown here with its context. These data belong to a study of blood T cell repertoires in COVID-19. Generated by immunoSEQ multiplex PCR, the TCRdb table keeps only in-frame clones and is missing some. The repertoire holds almost 400,000 clones, with approximately 89% as singletons. The germline V gene encodes CDR1 KGHDR and CDR2 SFDVKD. This CDR3 contains 15 residues. Trimming took 1 base from V and 9 from J, leaving 16 bases between them. Sequenced sample: peripheral blood. The receptor's source is a woman in her fifties or sixties with COVID-19, enrolled during active disease. The V call is TRBV24-1, the J call TRBJ2-3, with D perhaps matching TRBD2 (7 bases). The CDR3 nucleotides are TGTGCCACCAGTGATTTAGGGGGGGGCGGTCGCACGCAGTATTTT. Its protein is CATSDLGGGGRTQYF.